Below, 24 T cell receptor beta chains from the same sample are listed, as sequenced in a study of T cell responses to AZD1222 COVID-19 vaccine. Repertoires were generated with immunoSEQ multiplex PCR, while TCRdb's copy carries only in-frame clones and drops some. The sample records some 130,000 clones, roughly 88% being singletons. The material sequenced was peripheral blood, taken on day 0 of MenACWY control vaccination. All receptors derive from an adult in good health.

The rearrangement uses TRBV28 and TRBJ2-3; TRBD1 matches 9 bases. The V and J ends lost 8 bases and 2 bases, in that order; junction bases with no gene match: 8. The CDR3 totals 15 residues. CDR1 and CDR2 (germline): MDHEN, SYDVKM. DNA for the CDR3: TGTGCCAGCCGAGACAGGGGGTTGACCACAGATACGCAGTATTTT. It is translated as CASRDRGLTTDTQYF. Filled out from reference TRBV28 and TRBJ2-3, the complete variable domain reads DVKVTQSSRYLVKRTGEKVFLECVQDMDHENMFWYRQDPGLGLRLIYFSYDVKMKEKGDIPEGYSVSREKKERFSLILESASTNQTSMYLCASRDRGLTTDTQYFGPGTRLTVL.

The chain uses TRBV5-6 and TRBJ2-7; the D is unclear. Germline values: CDR1 SGHDT, CDR2 YYEEEE. V dropped 4 bases and J dropped 3 bases, with 5 bases sitting between them. CDR3 length: 11 residues. The CDR3 region has the DNA TGTGCCAGCAGCCTGTTCTACGAGCAGTACTTC. This gives the protein CASSLFYEQYF.

This rearrangement joins TRBV25-1 to TRBJ2-2; D perhaps matches TRBD1 (5 bases). This CDR3 spans 17 amino acids. Trimming shortened V by 1 base and J by 1 base, and 13 bases separated the two germline ends. Germline V gives CDR1 MGHDK, CDR2 SYGVNS. CDR3 amino acids: CASSEFVGQGNTGELFF. In DNA form, the CDR3 reads TGTGCCAGCAGTGAATTCGTCGGGCAGGGGAACACCGGGGAGCTGTTTTTT.

This chain links TRBV7-2 with TRBJ2-1; no firm D call. This CDR3 is built from 15 residues. The V gene's germline CDR1 is SGHTA and CDR2 FQGNSA. The V end was cut by 0 bases, the J end by 0 bases, with 6 bases between. The CDR3 region is CASSLAGLSYNEQFF. CDR3 nucleotides: TGTGCCAGCAGCTTAGCGGGTCTCTCCTACAATGAGCAGTTCTTC.

The chain recombines TRBV19 with TRBJ2-2; 7 nucleotides agree with TRBD1. The germline V gene has CDR1 LNHDA and CDR2 SQIVND (reference sequence). The CDR3 consists of 14 residues. The V and J ends lost 7 bases and 4 bases, in that order; junction bases with no gene match: 6. CDR3 coding DNA: TGTGCCAGTAAGACAGGGACGCTCACCGGGGAGCTGTTTTTT. This encodes CASKTGTLTGELFF.

V usage is TRBV2 and J usage is TRBJ1-5; D perhaps matches TRBD1 (6 bases). The CDR3 sequence is 13 residues long. The ends were cut back, 8 bases at V and 5 bases at J, with 13 bases in the middle. Germline V gene sequence: CDR1 SNHLY, CDR2 FYNNEI. The CDR3, as DNA: TGTGCCAGCCGGACAGAGGAGGATCAGCCCCAGCATTTT. Translated, it gives CASRTEEDQPQHF.

V gene TRBV6-5 combines with J gene TRBJ1-3; TRBD1 matches at 7 bases. V shed 0 bases, J shed 4 bases, and the junction held 6 bases outside the gene matches. Per germline, CDR1 MNHEY and CDR2 SVGAGI. The CDR3 has 16 residues. CDR3 nucleotide sequence: TGTGCCAGCAGTTACTCGATGACAGGGAGAGGAAACACCATATATTTT. Translated, it gives CASSYSMTGRGNTIYF.

This clone has just one count. The chain is built from TRBV4-1 and TRBJ2-5; 12 nucleotides agree with TRBD2. The CDR3 runs to 18 residues. The trim removed 0 bases at V and 1 base at J, leaving 6 bases unmatched. Germline V lookup: CDR1 MGHRA, CDR2 YSYEKL. The CDR3 loop reads CASSQDRELAGGQETQYF. The CDR3 DNA reads TGCGCCAGCAGCCAAGATCGGGAACTAGCGGGGGGCCAAGAGACCCAGTACTTC.

The chain uses TRBV19 and TRBJ2-3; D not resolved. CDR1 LNHDA and CDR2 SQIVND come from the germline V gene (reference sequence). The CDR3 is 15 residues long. V was clipped by 6 bases and J by 0 bases, with 13 bases between them. CDR3 in amino acids: CASRSTGFSTDTQYF. The CDR3 DNA is TGTGCCAGTAGGTCCACGGGCTTTAGCACAGATACGCAGTATTTT.

Here the CDR3 reads CASSEDGTSNEQYF. As DNA, the CDR3 is TGTGCCAGCAGTGAAGATGGGACTAGCAACGAGCAGTACTTC. V usage is TRBV6-1 and J usage is TRBJ2-7; 9 bases are a match to TRBD2. The CDR3 has 14 residues. J lost 5 bases, V lost 1 base, and 3 bases had no gene match. CDR1 and CDR2 from the germline V gene are MNHNS and SASEGT.

The chain has TRBV7-2 and TRBJ2-7, with D possibly TRBD2 on 6 matching bases. From germline, CDR1 is SGHTA and CDR2 FQGNSA. V gave up 2 bases and J gave up 4 bases, with 15 bases separating them. The CDR3 sequence is 15 residues long. Here the CDR3 reads CASSLRISGPYEQYF. The CDR3 DNA reads TGTGCCAGCAGCTTACGTATTAGCGGCCCTTACGAGCAGTACTTC.

This CDR3 reads CARRYRGPGEKLFF. In DNA, the CDR3 is TGTGCCAGAAGATACAGGGGACCGGGTGAAAAACTGTTTTTT. This sequence joins TRBV19 and TRBJ1-4; 7 positions match TRBD1. Unmatched junction bases numbered 11, after V lost 9 bases and J lost 7 bases. Germline CDR1 reads LNHDA; CDR2 reads SQIVND (reference sequence). The CDR3 is 14 amino acids. The full variable domain, with the rest looked up from reference TRBV19 and TRBJ1-4, is DGGITQSPKYLFRKEGQNVTLSCEQNLNHDAMYWYRQDPGQGLRLIYYSQIVNDFQKGDIAEGYSVSREKKESFPLTVTSAQKNPTAFYLCARRYRGPGEKLFFGSGTQLSVL.

The rearrangement joins TRBV6-5 to TRBJ1-1; D is unclear. The CDR3 covers 14 residues. Between the trimmed V and J ends, which lost 3 bases and 6 bases, there was a span of 14 bases. In germline, CDR1 is MNHEY, CDR2 SVGAGI. The CDR3: CASSYQVEAAEAFF. The CDR3 DNA is TGTGCCAGCAGTTATCAGGTAGAGGCCGCTGAAGCTTTCTTT.

The V call is TRBV11-2, the J call TRBJ1-5; possible D gene TRBD1, 6 bases. The CDR3 loop spans 13 amino acids. Germline-derived CDR1 and CDR2 are SGHAT and FQNNGV. Trimming took 1 base from V and 9 from J, leaving 10 bases between them. CDR3 amino acids: CASSLAGELPQHF. The CDR3 nucleotides read TGTGCCAGCAGCTTAGCAGGGGAGCTGCCCCAGCATTTT.

The chain is built from TRBV7-3 and TRBJ1-1, with D uncertain. This CDR3 region has 14 residues. Germline V gene sequence: CDR1 SGHTA, CDR2 FQGTGA. Trimming took off 4 bases at V and 4 bases at J, with 13 bases between the two ends. CDR3 nucleotide sequence: TGTGCCAGCAGCTCGTCAGGAGGAATCACTGAAGCTTTCTTT. Protein: CASSSSGGITEAFF.

This rearrangement joins TRBV30 to TRBJ1-1, with 7 bases matching TRBD1. CDR1 is GTSNPN and CDR2 is SVGIG in the germline V gene (reference sequence). The CDR3 is 12 amino acids. V shed 8 bases and J 0 bases; nucleotides not matched to a gene: 3. In DNA, the CDR3 is TGTGCCGGGGACAGTATGAACACTGAAGCTTTCTTT. Residues: CAGDSMNTEAFF.

The chain has TRBV5-4 and TRBJ2-1; D remains ambiguous. CDR3 length: 14 residues. V lost 2 bases and J lost 5, with 11 bases in between. CDR1 and CDR2 (germline): SGHNT, YYREEE (reference sequence). The CDR3 DNA sequence: TGTGCCAGCAGCTTACCTGGGCCCGACAATGAGCAGTTCTTC. Translated: CASSLPGPDNEQFF.

The chain has TRBV11-3 and TRBJ2-3; TRBD2 is a possible D gene (5 bases). Germline V lookup: CDR1 SGHNT, CDR2 YENEEA. V was trimmed by 5 bases and J by 2 bases, leaving 14 bases between them. The CDR3 loop spans 15 amino acids. The CDR3 loop reads CASSRAGLPTDTQYF. CDR3 bases: TGTGCCAGCAGCCGGGCGGGTCTACCCACAGATACGCAGTATTTT.

CDR3 sequence: CATSDASTGGLWEQYF. The CDR3, as DNA: TGTGCCACCAGTGACGCCTCGACAGGGGGGCTATGGGAGCAGTACTTC. The chain couples TRBV24-1 to TRBJ2-7; 9 nucleotides align to TRBD1. The CDR3 is 16 residues long. Germline V gene sequence: CDR1 KGHDR, CDR2 SFDVKD. With 4 bases clipped from V and 7 bases from J, the junction kept 13 bases outside the gene matches.

The J gene is TRBJ1-2, the V gene TRBV6-6, with D possibly being TRBD1 (5 bases). The length of the CDR3 is 13 residues. Germline lookup yields CDR1 MNHNY and CDR2 SVGAGI (reference sequence). Between the trimmed V and J ends, which lost 2 bases and 4 bases, there was a span of 8 bases. The CDR3 sequence: CASSYPGLYGYTF. In nucleotides, the CDR3 is TGTGCCAGCAGTTACCCGGGACTCTATGGCTACACCTTC.

The CDR3 sequence is CAWREDRGLYYGYTF. The CDR3 bases are TGTGCCTGGAGGGAAGACAGGGGGCTCTACTATGGCTACACCTTC. The genes are TRBV30 and TRBJ1-2, with TRBD1 matching over 10 bases. The germline V gene encodes CDR1 GTSNPN and CDR2 SVGIG (reference sequence). This CDR3 is built from 15 residues. The V and J ends lost 3 bases and 3 bases, in that order; junction bases with no gene match: 7.

V is TRBV28 and J is TRBJ2-7; D remains ambiguous. The V end was cut by 7 bases, the J end by 4 bases, with 8 bases between. From germline, CDR1 is MDHEN and CDR2 SYDVKM. This CDR3 has 11 amino acids. CDR3 sequence reads: CASIRGYEQYF. DNA for the CDR3: TGTGCCAGCATTCGTGGGTACGAGCAGTACTTC.

Here the CDR3 reads CAWRIQPNTEAFF. The CDR3 coding sequence is TGTGCCTGGAGGATACAGCCGAACACTGAAGCTTTCTTT. This chain links TRBV30 with TRBJ1-1; no clear D gene. The germline gives CDR1 GTSNPN, CDR2 SVGIG (reference sequence). The CDR3 has 13 residues. V gave up 3 bases and J gave up 1 base, with 9 bases separating them.

This clone was detected a few times. V usage is TRBV24-1 and J usage is TRBJ1-2, with 7 bases lining up with TRBD1. J lost 4 bases, V lost 5 bases, and 12 bases had no gene match. The CDR3 contains 16 residues. Germline lookup yields CDR1 KGHDR and CDR2 SFDVKD. CDR3 DNA sequence: TGTGCCACCAGTGCATCCCAACCGACAGGGAGCTATGGCTACACCTTC. The encoded protein is CATSASQPTGSYGYTF.